This T cell receptor beta chain was sequenced during a study of blood T cell repertoires in COVID-19. Study in general: Material from acute and convalescent COVID-19 was sourced from the United States, Italy and Spain. The cDNA or gDNA used as material had been derived from T cells, B-cell-depleted T cells, or PBMCs.

Under the authors' procedure: Amplified reference gene primers provided the basis for estimating nucleated cell counts. Sequencing was performed with immunoSEQ multiplex PCR; in TCRdb, only in-frame clones are kept and a portion is missing. V and J calls plus clone size are reproduced from that table; the DNA served to infer D and trimming. The sample has about 200,000 clones; about nine tenths are singletons. V was clipped by 7 bases and J by 3 bases; unmatched bases: 6. Per the germline V gene, CDR1 is SNHLY and CDR2 is FYNNEI. The CDR3 runs 15 residues. Sequencing input: peripheral blood. This clonotype originated in a man younger than 35 with active or convalescent COVID-19. This chain links TRBV2 with TRBJ2-3; 11 bases are a match to TRBD1. The CDR3 DNA reads TGTGCCAGCAAGGGACAGGGGGTTGCGACAGATACGCAGTATTTT. Protein product: CASKGQGVATDTQYF.